The 23 T cell receptor beta chains in this list originate from one sample, sequenced in a study of tumor-infiltrating lymphocytes in primary liver carcinoma. Unsorted whole blood supplied the RNA, and germline DNA was extracted too. cDNA specific to TCR beta was made from approximately 500 ng of total RNA, with a constant-region primer employed for priming. Each TCR beta library was derived from three nested multiplex PCR rounds that employed slightly modified ARM-PCR. Amplification in the first two PCR rounds was performed using TRBV1-TRBV30 forward primers and a C-beta reverse primer for roughly 9 cycles each. TCRdb redid the calling of the multiplex PCR reads with MiXCR, one entry per CDR3 protein. This table has some 320,000 distinct CDR3 sequences, around three fifths appearing once. Sample: peripheral blood. These receptors were taken from a middle-aged man with primary liver carcinoma and hepatitis B virus infection.

The V and J genes are TRBV6-1 and TRBJ1-5, with TRBD1 identical over 9 bases. The J call could be wrong; TRBJ2-3 is a better fit for the DNA end. The germline CDR1 and CDR2 sequences are MNHNS and SASEGT. CDR3 length: 14 amino acids. The CDR3 region is CAGGDRALNQPQYF. CDR3 nucleotides: TGTGCAGGGGGGGACAGGGCCCTTAATCAGCCCCAGTATTTT.

The gene calls are TRBV2 and TRBJ2-5; D gene uncertain. The CDR3 totals 13 residues. CDR1 is SNHLY and CDR2 is FYNNEI in the germline V gene. Trimming removed 2 bases at V and 1 base at J, with 5 bases between. This chain's CDR3 is CASSELRQETQYF. CDR3 bases: TGTGCCAGCAGTGAATTGCGCCAAGAGACCCAGTACTTC.

On this clonotype: It may be a read error: a sequence one base away is much more abundant. This chain uses TRBV7-9 with TRBJ1-2, with D tentatively TRBD1 (5 bases). The ends were cut back, 4 bases at V and 4 bases at J, with 13 bases in the middle. CDR1 is SEHNR, CDR2 FQNEAQ, per germline (reference sequence). The length of the CDR3 is 14 residues. The CDR3 is CASSWAGNSYGYTF. Written as DNA, the CDR3 is TGTGCCAGCAGCTGGGCAGGGAATAGCTATGGCTACACCTTC.

With regard to this clonotype: This CDR3 is missing its conserved last phenylalanine or tryptophan, likely due to a read error. The genes are TRBV14 and TRBJ1-1; D call uncertain. CDR1 and CDR2 (germline): SGHDN, FVKESK. Trimming pared 4 bases from V and 6 bases from J, leaving 12 bases between. The CDR3 consists of 13 residues. The DNA of the CDR3 is TGTGCCAGCAGCCCCAGTGGATTCCCTGAAGCTTTCATT. Translated: CASSPSGFPEAFI.

With regard to this clonotype: Given a much more abundant clone one base away, this may be a read error. It is likely a read error, because the conserved phenylalanine at the end of the CDR3 is missing. J is TRBJ2-3 and V is TRBV29-1; 7 nucleotides agree with TRBD1. The junction had 6 bases not matched to a gene; V was cut back by 4 bases and J by 5 bases. The CDR3 loop spans 13 amino acids. CDR1 SQVTM and CDR2 ANQGSEA come from the germline V gene. The CDR3 DNA sequence: TGCAGCGTTGGACAGGGTCGGGGAGATACGCAGTATTCT. Translating it yields CSVGQGRGDTQYS.

Details on this clonotype: A much more abundant neighbour one base away suggests this may be a read error. The CDR3 DNA reads as TGTGCCAGCAGTTACGGACTAGCGTTCTACGAGCAGTACTTC. This sequence encodes CASSYGLAFYEQYF. The V gene is TRBV6-5, the J gene TRBJ2-7; 9 bases are shared with TRBD2. V was pared by 2 bases and J by 3 bases, with 2 bases of the junction left unmatched. This CDR3 comprises 14 residues. In germline, CDR1 is MNHEY, CDR2 SVGAGI.

The chain links TRBV21-1 to TRBJ2-1; the DNA was not used to check the table's D call, TRBD1. TRBV21-1 is listed as a pseudogene. The CDR3 length is 15 residues. The DNA for the CDR3 is TGTGCCGCAAAAGGGATCTCAGGGGCGTGCAATGAGCAGTTCTTC. Its translation: CAAKGISGACNEQFF.

V gene TRBV11-2 combines with J gene TRBJ2-1; 8 bases agree with TRBD1. The CDR3 has 15 residues. From germline, CDR1 is SGHAT and CDR2 FQNNGV. V was clipped by 4 bases and J by 6 bases; unmatched bases: 8. CDR3 sequence (DNA): TGTGCCAGCAGCTCCGACAGGGGACCCTTCAATGAGCAGTTCTTC. Amino acids: CASSSDRGPFNEQFF.

The CDR3 coding sequence is TGTGCCAGCAGCACTAGCGACTCAGATACGCAGTATTTT. It codes for CASSTSDSDTQYF. This chain links TRBV11-3 with TRBJ2-3, with 7 positions matching TRBD2. Trimming at V came to 5 bases and at J to 4 bases, leaving 3 bases not matched to a gene. Germline CDR1 reads SGHNT; CDR2 reads YENEEA. The CDR3 has 13 amino acids.

The chain carries TRBV5-1 and TRBJ2-1; 11 positions match TRBD2. CDR1 is SGHRS and CDR2 is YFSETQ in the germline V gene. J gave up 9 bases and V 2 bases, and 7 bases lay outside the gene matches. The CDR3 has 15 residues. CDR3 sequence (DNA): TGCGCCAGCAGCTTACTAGCGGGAGAGGGGGGTGAGCAGTTCTTC. The encoded protein is CASSLLAGEGGEQFF.

The genes are TRBV5-6 and TRBJ2-7; D gene unclear. CDR1 SGHDT and CDR2 YYEEEE come from the germline V gene. V was cut by 2 bases and J by 4 bases, with 10 bases left in between. The CDR3 is made up of 13 amino acids. The CDR3 region has the DNA TGTGCCAGCAGCTTCCGGGCCCTATACGAGCAGTACTTC. Translated: CASSFRALYEQYF.

The chain links TRBV29-1 to TRBJ2-5; 11 bases are shared with TRBD1. The V gene's germline CDR1 is SQVTM and CDR2 ANQGSEA. Trimming removed 1 base from V and 7 bases from J; junction bases left unmatched: 8. CDR3 length: 15 amino acids. The CDR3 here is CSVEVDRGRSGTQYF. The CDR3 DNA reads TGCAGCGTTGAAGTGGACAGGGGGCGATCAGGGACCCAGTACTTC.

Comment on this clonotype: An end of the junction does not agree with germline; a read error may underlie this. This chain uses TRBV4-1 with TRBJ2-1; tentative D call: TRBD1 (5 bases). This CDR3 spans 18 amino acids. Germline V CDR1 and CDR2: MGHRA, YSYEKL. DNA of the CDR3: TGTGTCAGCAGCCAAGAAAGGGGTCAGGGAACCTCCTACAATGAGCAGTTCTTC. Its protein product is CVSSQERGQGTSYNEQFF.

Turning to this clonotype: A much larger clone differs from this one at a single base, so this may be a read error. The DNA is left out, because the CDR3 cannot be placed on it with certainty; the CDR3 is given as TCRdb lists it. The chain has TRBV6-2 or TRBV6-3 and TRBJ1-1; the table's TRBD1 call for D was not verified on the DNA. CDR1 and CDR2 from the germline V gene are MNHEY and SVGEGT. The CDR3 is made up of 13 amino acids, end residues included. This CDR3 reads CASSWARGTEVFF.

A note on this clonotype: A junction end diverges from the germline sequence, so it may reflect a read error. V and J are TRBV7-9 and TRBJ2-5; TRBD2 is a possible D gene (6 bases). The V gene's germline CDR1 is SEHNR and CDR2 FQNEAQ (reference sequence). The CDR3 runs to 15 residues. The CDR3 DNA follows: TGTGGCAGCAGCTTGGGGGGTAGGGACCAAGAGACCCAGTACTTC. Protein sequence: CGSSLGGRDQETQYF.

This chain links TRBV7-9 with TRBJ1-1; 7 bases map to TRBD1. V dropped 7 bases and J dropped 4; count of bases not matched to a gene: 9. The CDR3 spans 14 residues. CDR1 and CDR2 from the germline V gene are SEHNR and FQNEAQ (reference sequence). CDR3 bases: TGTGCCAGCAATTTGACAGGGTCGTCCACTGAAGCTTTCTTT. Protein product: CASNLTGSSTEAFF.

This clonotype was counted at least ten times. V gene TRBV6-1 combines with J gene TRBJ1-1; possibly TRBD1 for D (5 bases). Trimming pared 8 bases from V and 2 bases from J, leaving 12 bases between. Germline CDR1 is MNHNS and CDR2 is SASEGT. This CDR3 spans 13 amino acids. The CDR3 DNA sequence: TGTGCCAGCCACGAGGGGAGTAACACTGAAGCTTTCTTT. Translation gives CASHEGSNTEAFF.

This clonotype was observed a handful of times. The chain uses TRBV10-2 and TRBJ2-7; 7 nucleotides line up with TRBD1. Germline assignment: CDR1 WSHSY and CDR2 SAAADI. The CDR3 sequence is 15 residues long. The J segment lost 7 bases and the V segment lost 1 base, leaving 10 bases of the junction unmatched. The CDR3 here is CASSEFADRAVEQYF. The CDR3 DNA is TGCGCCAGCAGTGAGTTTGCCGACAGGGCTGTTGAGCAGTACTTC.

This clonotype was seen a handful of times. A clone one base away is much larger, so this may be a read error. V is TRBV5-1 and J is TRBJ2-3, with D perhaps matching TRBD2 (6 bases). Germline CDR1 and CDR2: SGHRS and YFSETQ. CDR3 length: 13 amino acids. CDR3 in DNA: TGCGACAGCAGCGTGTGGGGGAGGGATACGCAGTATTTT. Residues: CDSSVWGRDTQYF. Complete variable domain (other parts from reference TRBV5-1 and TRBJ2-3): KAGVTQTPRYLIKTRGQQVTLSCSPISGHRSVSWYQQTPGQGLQFLFEYFSETQRNKGNFPGRFSGRQFSNSRSEMNVSTLELGDSALYLCDSSVWGRDTQYFGPGTRLTVL.

About this clonotype itself: A much larger clone is a single base away; this may be a read error. The chain couples TRBV6-1 to TRBJ2-2; the D is unclear. Looked up from germline, CDR1 is MNHNS and CDR2 is SASEGT. CDR3 size: 16 residues. Trimming took 4 bases from V and 1 from J, leaving 13 bases between them. The CDR3 nucleotides read TGTGCCAGCAGTGGATTCAGGCAAGGGAACACCGGGGAGCTGTTTTTT. As protein: CASSGFRQGNTGELFF.

The CDR3 sequence: CASKQTGEIEQFF. CDR3 DNA: TGTGCCAGCAAGCAAACAGGAGAGATTGAGCAGTTCTTC. V is TRBV12-3 or TRBV12-4 and J is TRBJ2-1; D might be TRBD1 (5 bases). The V end was cut by 7 bases, the J end by 9 bases, with 16 bases between. There are 13 residues in the CDR3.

This clonotype showed up just a few times. A clone one base away is much larger, so this may be a read error. CDR3 nucleotide sequence: TGCAGCGTGGGACAGGGGGCAGATGTGAATGAGCAGTTCTTC. It translates to CSVGQGADVNEQFF. This chain uses TRBV29-1 with TRBJ2-1, with 12 nucleotides matching TRBD1. This CDR3 region has 14 residues. Germline V gene sequence: CDR1 SQVTM, CDR2 ANQGSEA. V lost 6 bases and J lost 7; bases outside the gene matches: 7.

Concerning this clonotype: Given the absence of the conserved phenylalanine or tryptophan at the CDR3 end, a read error is likely. The chain carries TRBV11-1 and TRBJ2-2, with D hard to call. CDR1 and CDR2 (germline): SGHAT, FQDESV (reference sequence). The CDR3 runs to 12 residues. CDR3: CASSLGTGELFC. The CDR3 bases are TGTGCTAGCAGCTTAGGGACCGGGGAGCTGTTTTGT.